Each of the 16 T cell receptor beta chains below was sequenced from the same sample in a study of T cells after yellow fever vaccination. TCRdb processed the 5' RACE reads anew with MiXCR; each CDR3 protein has one entry. This repertoire shows 45,000 to 65,000 distinct CDR3 sequences, less than 8% found once; its top ten account for around 24%. The starting material was CD8+ T cells not binding an NS4B(214-222) dextramer, sorted from PBMCs, obtained 35 to 50 days after the first yellow fever vaccination. The receptors shown here come from a man younger than 35 who received the YFV17D yellow fever vaccine.

The chain links TRBV6-2 or TRBV6-3 to TRBJ2-7; possible D gene TRBD1, 5 bases. Germline V gives CDR1 MNHEY, CDR2 SVGEGT. This CDR3 comprises 13 residues. V was pared by 8 bases and J by 4 bases, with 15 bases between. The CDR3 protein is CASDGQGGYEQYF. The CDR3 region has the DNA TGTGCCAGCGACGGGCAGGGCGGATACGAGCAGTACTTC.

This clonotype occurred a few times. The rearrangement links TRBV4-3 to TRBJ1-1; D call uncertain. CDR1 and CDR2 (germline): LGHNA, YSLEER. The CDR3 runs to 15 residues. Trimming took 7 bases from V and 2 from J, leaving 17 bases between them. The CDR3 sequence is CASTRALDGNTEAFF. CDR3 nucleotide sequence: TGCGCCAGCACCCGAGCTTTGGACGGTAACACTGAAGCTTTCTTT.

This clonotype turned up a few times. The chain combines TRBV7-2 with TRBJ2-5, with TRBD2 matching 8 bases. Per germline, CDR1 SGHTA and CDR2 FQGNSA. V gave up 5 bases and J gave up 5 bases; unmatched junction bases: 10. This CDR3 contains 15 residues. Written as DNA, the CDR3 is TGTGCCAGCAGCGTCTACGGGGGGGCCGGGGAGACCCAGTACTTC. It translates to CASSVYGGAGETQYF. Complete variable domain (other parts from reference TRBV7-2 and TRBJ2-5): GAGVSQSPSNKVTEKGKDVELRCDPISGHTALYWYRQSLGQGLEFLIYFQGNSAPDKSGLPSDRFSAERTGGSVSTLTIQRTQQEDSAVYLCASSVYGGAGETQYFGPGTRLLVL.

This chain joins TRBV20-1 and TRBJ1-1; D call uncertain. The CDR3 is 15 residues long. CDR1 DFQATT and CDR2 SNEGSKA come from the germline V gene (reference sequence). The V and J ends lost 5 bases and 3 bases respectively, with 19 bases between them. The CDR3 here is CSARKTDRLDTEAFF. In DNA form, the CDR3 reads TGCAGTGCTCGAAAAACGGATCGGCTCGACACTGAAGCTTTCTTT.

The V gene is TRBV13, the J gene TRBJ2-3; 7 nucleotides match TRBD1. The CDR3 runs 12 residues. Unmatched junction bases numbered 1, after V lost 7 bases and J lost 3 bases. Germline V gives CDR1 PRHDT, CDR2 FYEKMQ (reference sequence). The CDR3 DNA reads as TGTGCCAGCAACAGGGGAACAGATACGCAGTATTTT. Its protein is CASNRGTDTQYF.

This clonotype was counted ten times or more. V and J are TRBV4-3 and TRBJ2-2; tentative D call: TRBD2 (5 bases). Germline CDR1 is LGHNA and CDR2 is YSLEER. The CDR3 is 18 amino acids. The germline V and J ends were trimmed by 4 bases and 3 bases, with 21 bases remaining between them. In DNA, the CDR3 is TGCGCCAGCAGCCTCTCCCTCGGACGACTATCGGACACCGGGGAGCTGTTTTTT. It translates to CASSLSLGRLSDTGELFF.

The J gene is TRBJ2-3, the V gene TRBV4-3; the match to TRBD2 covers 11 bases. This CDR3 has 17 residues. Losses at the gene ends were 1 base for V and 4 bases for J; bases not matched to a gene: 7. The germline V gene has CDR1 LGHNA and CDR2 YSLEER. CDR3 bases: TGCGCCAGCAGCCAAGCGTTAGCGGGGGGGCCCCCAGATACGCAGTATTTT. It encodes CASSQALAGGPPDTQYF.

This clonotype showed up just a few times. The chain links TRBV29-1 to TRBJ2-1; the D is unclear. V was cut by 3 bases and J by 4 bases, with 10 bases left in between. This CDR3 contains 13 residues. The germline V gene has CDR1 SQVTM and CDR2 ANQGSEA. The CDR3 spells CSVDGGTYNEQFF. CDR3 sequence (DNA): TGCAGCGTTGATGGTGGAACATACAATGAGCAGTTCTTC.

The sample holds many counts of this clonotype. The chain combines TRBV7-9 with TRBJ2-5; D tentatively fits TRBD1 or TRBD2 (5 bases each). Trimming removed 7 bases at V and 1 base at J, with 10 bases between. The germline V gene encodes CDR1 SEHNR and CDR2 FQNEAQ (reference sequence). The CDR3 runs 13 residues. CDR3 bases: TGTGCCAGCACCGATGGGACCCAAGAGACCCAGTACTTC. Protein product: CASTDGTQETQYF.

This clonotype was counted ten times or more. The chain couples TRBV3-1 to TRBJ2-1; 9 positions match TRBD2. Germline V gene data show CDR1 as LGHDT and CDR2 as YNNKEL (reference sequence). The CDR3 consists of 17 residues. The junction had 11 bases not matched to a gene; V was cut back by 3 bases and J by 5 bases. The DNA for the CDR3 is TGTGCCAGCAGCCAGGGTGGTCTAGCGGGGTTTGACAATGAGCAGTTCTTC. Translation gives CASSQGGLAGFDNEQFF.

The genes are TRBV7-2 and TRBJ1-5, with D possibly being TRBD1 (5 bases). The CDR3 sequence is 15 residues long. Germline V gene lookup returns CDR1 SGHTA and CDR2 FQGNSA. The V and J ends lost 5 bases and 7 bases respectively, with 18 bases between them. The CDR3 DNA sequence: TGTGCCAGCAGCCCGTGGGACGGGAGGAGGCAGCCCCAGCATTTT. Protein sequence: CASSPWDGRRQPQHF.

This clonotype was found a few times. V gene TRBV6-1 combines with J gene TRBJ2-1, with 7 bases matching TRBD2. This CDR3 is built from 14 residues. From germline, CDR1 is MNHNS and CDR2 SASEGT. V lost 7 bases and J lost 1; bases outside the gene matches: 4. The CDR3 bases are TGTGCCAGCATGGGGGGGGGTTCCTACAATGAGCAGTTCTTC. This encodes CASMGGGSYNEQFF.

This clonotype was counted a few times. As DNA, the CDR3 is TGTGCCAGCAGCTTTGGCGGGGGGGCCGCGGAGACCCAGTACTTC. Its protein is CASSFGGGAAETQYF. The chain is built from TRBV13 and TRBJ2-5; TRBD2 agrees at 9 bases. The CDR3 is 15 residues long. J was trimmed by 5 bases and V by 3 bases; bases with no gene match: 7. Germline CDR1 reads PRHDT; CDR2 reads FYEKMQ (reference sequence). The whole variable domain, remainder taken from reference TRBV13 and TRBJ2-5, is AAGVIQSPRHLIKEKRETATLKCYPIPRHDTVYWYQQGPGQDPQFLISFYEKMQSDKGSIPDRFSAQQFSDYHSELNMSSLELGDSALYFCASSFGGGAAETQYFGPGTRLLVL.

This clonotype was observed a handful of times. This rearrangement joins TRBV18 to TRBJ2-7; D is undetermined. The CDR3 consists of 13 residues. V lost 2 bases to trimming and J lost 0 bases, with 5 bases between them. Germline CDR1 reads KGHSH; CDR2 reads LQKENI. CDR3 loop: CASSPNHSYEQYV. The DNA for the CDR3 is TGTGCCAGCTCACCAAACCACTCCTACGAGCAGTACGTC.

On this clonotype itself: A much larger clone lies one base from this, so it may be a read error. This chain uses TRBV15 with TRBJ2-7; weak D call: TRBD1 (5 bases). Germline-derived CDR1 and CDR2 are LNHNV and YYDKDF (reference sequence). The CDR3 has 14 amino acids. CDR3 protein: CATSRGQRTYVQYF. In nucleotides, the CDR3 is TGTGCCACCAGCAGAGGACAGAGAACCTACGTGCAGTACTTC.

This clonotype appeared a few times. The genes are TRBV4-3 and TRBJ2-1; D ambiguous. This CDR3 region has 16 residues. V was trimmed by 0 bases and J by 0 bases, leaving 9 bases between them. Germline V gives CDR1 LGHNA, CDR2 YSLEER. This CDR3 is CASSQEARVSYNEQFF. The CDR3 DNA sequence: TGCGCCAGCAGCCAAGAAGCTCGTGTCTCCTACAATGAGCAGTTCTTC.